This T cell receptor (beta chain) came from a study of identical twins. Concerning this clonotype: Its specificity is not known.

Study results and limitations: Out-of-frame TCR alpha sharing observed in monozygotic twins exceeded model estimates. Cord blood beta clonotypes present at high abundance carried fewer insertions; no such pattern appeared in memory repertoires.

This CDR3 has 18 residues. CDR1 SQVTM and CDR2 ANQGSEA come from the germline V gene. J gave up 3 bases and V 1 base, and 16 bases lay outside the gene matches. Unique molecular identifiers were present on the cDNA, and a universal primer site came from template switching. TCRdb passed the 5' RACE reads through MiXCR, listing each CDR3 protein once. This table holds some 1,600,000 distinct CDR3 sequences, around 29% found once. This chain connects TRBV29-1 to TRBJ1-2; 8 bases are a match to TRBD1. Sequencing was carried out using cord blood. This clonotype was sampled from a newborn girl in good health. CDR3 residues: CSVEAQSWTGPKDYGYTF. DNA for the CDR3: TGCAGCGTTGAAGCCCAATCCTGGACAGGGCCAAAGGACTATGGCTACACCTTC.